The 17 T cell receptor beta chains below were found in one sample sequenced in a study of cytomegalovirus exposure and HLA in healthy donors. TCRdb keeps only in-frame clones here, not all; method: immunoSEQ multiplex PCR. The sample has 95,000 to 150,000 clones; 89% are singletons. What was sequenced was PBMCs. These receptors all stem from a woman aged 18-30 years in good health and CMV-seronegative.

The chain is built from TRBV30 and TRBJ2-3, with TRBD2 matching over 7 bases. Germline loops: CDR1 GTSNPN, CDR2 SVGIG (reference sequence). With V trimmed by 5 bases and J by 3 bases, 5 bases remained unmatched. CDR3 size: 13 residues. The CDR3 DNA sequence: TGTGCCTGGCGACTAGCCGATACAGATACGCAGTATTTT. Encoded protein: CAWRLADTDTQYF.

The rearrangement links TRBV30 to TRBJ1-1, with D possibly matching TRBD1 (5 bases). The CDR3 runs 13 residues. The germline gives CDR1 GTSNPN, CDR2 SVGIG (reference sequence). Trimming cost V 5 bases and J 6 bases, with 16 bases left between them. The CDR3 DNA reads TGTGCCTGGGGCGGGGGGACGTTGTCTGAAGCTTTCTTT. Translation: CAWGGGTLSEAFF. Full variable domain (outside the CDR3, taken from reference TRBV30 and TRBJ1-1): SQTIHQWPATLVQPVGSPLSLECTVEGTSNPNLYWYRQAAGRGLQLLFYSVGIGQISSEVPQNLSASRPQDRQFILSSKKLLLSDSGFYLCAWGGGTLSEAFFGQGTRLTVV.

This chain connects TRBV28 to TRBJ1-5, with D perhaps matching TRBD1 (5 bases). The CDR3 loop spans 15 amino acids. CDR1 and CDR2 (germline): MDHEN, SYDVKM. Trimming removed 6 bases from V and 6 bases from J, with 18 bases in between. The CDR3 DNA reads as TGTGCCAGCAGCCTCCTTCTAGGGGAAGGTCAGCCCCAGCATTTT. It yields the protein CASSLLLGEGQPQHF.

This rearrangement joins TRBV19 to TRBJ1-5, with a weak D call TRBD1 (6 bases). Trimming left V 4 bases short and J 0 bases short, with 16 bases between. The CDR3 is made up of 17 amino acids. CDR1 LNHDA and CDR2 SQIVND come from the germline V gene (reference sequence). Here the CDR3 reads CASSTSRGAYSNQPQHF. In DNA form, the CDR3 reads TGTGCCAGTAGTACCTCCAGGGGAGCGTATAGCAATCAGCCCCAGCATTTT. The variable domain in full, with the rest retrieved from reference TRBV19 and TRBJ1-5, is DGGITQSPKYLFRKEGQNVTLSCEQNLNHDAMYWYRQDPGQGLRLIYYSQIVNDFQKGDIAEGYSVSREKKESFPLTVTSAQKNPTAFYLCASSTSRGAYSNQPQHFGDGTRLSIL.

A note on this clone: Other DNA sequences in this sample translate to the same CDR3. The CDR3 region has the DNA TGTGCCAGCAGCTTGACAGGGGCCGGGTACGAGCAGTACTTC. Its translation: CASSLTGAGYEQYF. The chain is built from TRBV4-2 and TRBJ2-7, with TRBD1 matching 8 bases. Germline V gene sequence: CDR1 LGHNA, CDR2 YNFKEQ. CDR3 length equals 14 residues. Germline trimming cut 5 bases from V and 4 bases from J; bases unmatched to any gene: 7.

The chain employs TRBV6-5 and TRBJ1-4; 8 bases align to TRBD1. CDR1 and CDR2 (germline): MNHEY, SVGAGI. V dropped 5 bases and J dropped 7; count of bases not matched to a gene: 9. The length of the CDR3 is 15 residues. CDR3: CASSAYRGWIEKLFF. As DNA, the CDR3 is TGTGCCAGCAGTGCTTACAGGGGGTGGATTGAAAAACTGTTTTTT.

The chain employs TRBV27 and TRBJ2-1; the match to TRBD2 covers 8 bases. V was clipped by 10 bases and J by 0 bases; unmatched bases: 14. The CDR3 is made up of 17 amino acids. Germline V lookup: CDR1 MNHEY, CDR2 SMNVEV (reference sequence). The CDR3 region has the DNA TGTGCCACCCAGTCCGCCACCGGGACTAGCTCCTACAATGAGCAGTTCTTC. Its protein product is CATQSATGTSSYNEQFF.

The chain has TRBV5-1 and TRBJ2-1; 9 nucleotides align to TRBD1. Trimming took 5 bases from V and 13 from J; bases not matched to a gene: 7. Germline loops: CDR1 SGHRS, CDR2 YFSETQ. This CDR3 comprises 12 residues. The CDR3 protein is CASRKGQGGQFF. CDR3 DNA: TGCGCCAGCAGGAAGGGACAGGGAGGTCAGTTCTTC.

V and J are TRBV5-1 and TRBJ2-1; TRBD2 might be the D (6 bases). The germline V and J ends were trimmed by 4 bases and 1 base, with 9 bases remaining between them. From germline, CDR1 is SGHRS and CDR2 YFSETQ. The CDR3 has 14 residues. In DNA, the CDR3 is TGCGCCAGCAGCAAGAGCGGGTCCTACAATGAGCAGTTCTTC. It yields the protein CASSKSGSYNEQFF. Full variable domain (outside the CDR3, taken from reference TRBV5-1 and TRBJ2-1): KAGVTQTPRYLIKTRGQQVTLSCSPISGHRSVSWYQQTPGQGLQFLFEYFSETQRNKGNFPGRFSGRQFSNSRSEMNVSTLELGDSALYLCASSKSGSYNEQFFGPGTRLTVL.

This chain uses TRBV5-6 with TRBJ1-3; the D is unclear. Trimming removed 5 bases at V and 0 bases at J, with 6 bases between. This CDR3 region has 13 residues. The germline gives CDR1 SGHDT, CDR2 YYEEEE. As DNA, the CDR3 is TGTGCCAGCAGGATAGTCTCTGGAAACACCATATATTTT. It translates to CASRIVSGNTIYF.

The rearrangement uses TRBV2 and TRBJ1-3; 7 bases line up with TRBD1. The V and J ends lost 7 bases and 3 bases, in that order; junction bases with no gene match: 6. CDR3 length equals 14 residues. Germline values: CDR1 SNHLY, CDR2 FYNNEI. CDR3 region: CASNSGGIGNTIYF. CDR3 nucleotide sequence: TGTGCCAGCAACTCAGGGGGAATTGGAAACACCATATATTTT.

The chain recombines TRBV4-2 with TRBJ1-1, with D hard to call. The CDR3 has 14 amino acids. V gave up 1 base and J gave up 0 bases, with 6 bases separating them. The germline V gene encodes CDR1 LGHNA and CDR2 YNFKEQ. CDR3 loop: CASSQAAVNTEAFF. As DNA, the CDR3 is TGTGCCAGCAGCCAAGCAGCGGTGAACACTGAAGCTTTCTTT.

The chain couples TRBV27 to TRBJ2-7; perhaps TRBD1 as D (5 bases). Germline CDR1 and CDR2: MNHEY and SMNVEV (reference sequence). Trimming left V 2 bases short and J 3 bases short, with 11 bases between. This CDR3 comprises 14 residues. The CDR3 sequence is CASSLGDRIYEQYF. The CDR3 DNA reads as TGTGCCAGCAGTTTAGGCGACAGAATCTACGAGCAGTACTTC.

This sequence joins TRBV30 and TRBJ2-5; perhaps TRBD1 as D (6 bases). The V end lost 1 base, the J end lost 6 bases, and 12 bases lay between the germline ends. This CDR3 has 13 amino acids. The germline gives CDR1 GTSNPN, CDR2 SVGIG (reference sequence). This chain's CDR3 is CAWSDRWGQTQYF. The CDR3 coding sequence is TGTGCCTGGAGTGACAGGTGGGGGCAGACCCAGTACTTC.

The V gene is TRBV6-5, the J gene TRBJ1-2; D possibly corresponds to TRBD1 (6 bases). The germline CDR1 and CDR2 sequences are MNHEY and SVGAGI. The CDR3 has 12 amino acids. Trimming left V 6 bases short and J 6 bases short, with 11 bases between. The DNA of the CDR3 is TGTGCCAGCAGACAGGGATCCCATGGCTACACCTTC. This codes for CASRQGSHGYTF.

This chain connects TRBV10-3 to TRBJ2-1, with 10 positions matching TRBD2. Unmatched junction bases numbered 12, after V lost 3 bases and J lost 10 bases. Looked up from germline, CDR1 is ENHRY and CDR2 is SYGVKD. The CDR3 consists of 16 residues. CDR3 sequence: CAISDVAGGHNEEQFF. The CDR3 nucleotides read TGTGCCATCAGTGACGTAGCGGGGGGTCACAATGAGGAGCAGTTCTTC.

The chain uses TRBV4-3 and TRBJ1-2; D is ambiguous. Germline lookup yields CDR1 LGHNA and CDR2 YSLEER. Trimming shortened V by 0 bases and J by 2 bases, and 10 bases separated the two germline ends. The CDR3 has 15 amino acids. The CDR3 nucleotides read TGCGCCAGCAGCCAAGATCAGGTCGAAAACTATGGCTACACCTTC. Translating it yields CASSQDQVENYGYTF.